What follows describes a single T cell receptor (beta chain). Its specific antigen is unknown. Within one base of it there is no much larger clone, and no base qualities were kept. Library preparation used the immunoSEQ multiplex PCR assay. Following the manufacturer's protocol, the hsTCRB Kit was used to amplify rearranged TCR beta chain sequences. TCRB libraries were sequenced on an Illumina MiSeq. In the authors' own workflow: The proprietary platform of the kit vendor was used for demultiplexing, trimming and gene mapping. Entries here come from immuneACCESS through TCRdb and include only in-frame sequences with V and J called. Some clones fail to appear in such tables; in the studies checked, an unresolved V gene covers under half of the shortfall, and the cause of the remainder is unknown. The V and J calls and the clone size are those of that table, but D and trimming were determined from the DNA. Counted in this sample were over 45,000 clones; around three quarters of them appeared once. Of the sample, 5% to 6.5% is held by the ten largest clones.

This entry belongs to a study of a mutant IDH1 vaccine in newly diagnosed glioma (dated by TCRdb to the early 2020s). Regarding the research as a whole: Vaccination was initiated 4-6 weeks after radiotherapy alone, or concurrently with temozolomide cycles in the chemotherapy-containing groups. Of the 25 to 40 treated patients, roughly 62% were male and approximately 40% were female, and the mean age was 40.4 years. Prior to enrollment, standard therapy consisting of radiotherapy alone, temozolomide alone, or radiochemotherapy with temozolomide had been administered to patients, with the combination being received by most patients. The week-35 safety follow-up was designated visit V12, and the week-47 end of study was designated visit V13. Peripheral blood was collected at six visits: V03 (baseline), V05, V07, V10, V12 and V13. Longitudinal TCRB deep sequencing was done for about two dozen treated patients, wherever samples were available for exploratory analyses.

What the time point label conveys for this sample: week 47, end of study. Each vaccine dose was 300 ug of a 20-mer mutant IDH1 peptide in Montanide, given subcutaneously with topical imiquimod. Patients received eight vaccinations in weeks 1, 3, 5, 7, 11, 15, 19 and 23, corresponding to visits V03 through V10. The donors had newly diagnosed IDH1-mutant astrocytomas of WHO grade 3 or 4 that showed loss of nuclear ATRX. The samples were drawn from NOA16, a multicentre, single-arm, open-label phase I trial in Germany that tested a mutant IDH1 peptide vaccine in humans for the first time. Genomic DNA for TCRB sequencing was extracted from EDTA blood using the DNeasy Blood and Tissue Kit. Reading the germline V gene gives CDR1 ENHRY and CDR2 SYGVKD. From its cysteine to its phenylalanine, the CDR3 spans 12 amino acids. Only CDR3 DNA remains: 36 bases, in frame from the first base. Trimming costs V 2 bases and J 7 bases, and their ends lie 6 bases apart.

Findings and caveats that apply to the study as a whole: The authors stated that sample limitations prevented analyses of patient blood samples from being reproduced. Vaccine-induced immune responses across multiple MHC alleles were detected in 90% to 95% of patients. PBMC samples for TCRB deep sequencing were selected based on availability. Pseudoprogression appeared unrelated to alterations in the top peripheral T cell clonotypes detected by TCRB sequencing.

The source is a man aged 45-65 years with glioma. The V and J genes are TRBV10-3 and TRBJ2-1; the D gene lacks a confident call. Source: PBMCs, taken from a glioma patient whose treatment included an IDH1 peptide vaccine. The DNA sequence follows: TGTGCCATCAGTGAGGAAGGGAATGAGCAGTTCTTC. Its amino acids are CAISEEGNEQFF.